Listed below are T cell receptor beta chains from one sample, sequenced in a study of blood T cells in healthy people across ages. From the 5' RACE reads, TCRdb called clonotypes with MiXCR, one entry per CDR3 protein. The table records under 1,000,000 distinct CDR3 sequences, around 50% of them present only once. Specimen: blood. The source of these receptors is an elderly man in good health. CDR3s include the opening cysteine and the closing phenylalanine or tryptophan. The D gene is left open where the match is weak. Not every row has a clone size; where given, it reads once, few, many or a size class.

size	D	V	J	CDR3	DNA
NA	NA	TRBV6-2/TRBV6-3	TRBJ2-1	CASSLGRSGKFF	TGTGCCAGCAGTTTAGGGCGTTCGGGGAAGTTCTTC
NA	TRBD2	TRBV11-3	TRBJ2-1	CASSLELAAGEQFF	TGTGCCAGCAGCTTAGAACTAGCGGCCGGTGAGCAGTTCTTC
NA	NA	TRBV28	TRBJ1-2	CASSFSPRGYTF	TGTGCCAGCAGTTTCTCCCCTCGTGGCTACACCTTC
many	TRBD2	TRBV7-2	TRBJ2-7	CASSLAGGYYEQYF	TGTGCCAGCAGCTTGGCGGGAGGGTACTACGAGCAGTACTTC
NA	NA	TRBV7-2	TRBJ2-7	CASSLGPGDEQYF	TGTGCCAGCAGCTTAGGTCCCGGCGACGAGCAGTACTTC
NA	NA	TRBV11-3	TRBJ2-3	CASSPPRGQVPTDTQYF	TGTGCCAGCAGCCCACCCCGGGGGCAAGTTCCCACAGATACGCAGTATTTT
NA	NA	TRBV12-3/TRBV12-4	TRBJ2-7	CASSSNSINEQYF	TGTGCCAGCAGTTCTAACTCTATCAATGAGCAGTACTTC
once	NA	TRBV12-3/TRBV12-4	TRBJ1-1	CASSPTGLAEAFF	TGTGCCAGCAGTCCCACAGGGTTGGCTGAAGCTTTCTTT
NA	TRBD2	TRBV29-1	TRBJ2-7	CSVEDPGGSANEQYF	TGCAGCGTTGAGGACCCCGGCGGGAGTGCCAATGAGCAGTACTTC
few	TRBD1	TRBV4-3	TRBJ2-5	CASSQTTGQETQYF	TGCGCCAGCAGCCAGACGACAGGGCAAGAGACCCAGTACTTC
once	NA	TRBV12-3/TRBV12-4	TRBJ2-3	CASTKTAGEGADTQYF	TGTGCCAGCACGAAGACAGCGGGAGAGGGGGCTGATACGCAGTATTTT
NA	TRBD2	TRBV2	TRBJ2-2	CASSSPSGRASGELFF	TGTGCCAGCAGTTCCCCCAGCGGGAGGGCCTCCGGGGAGCTGTTTTTT
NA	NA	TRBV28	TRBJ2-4	CASSDRDWAKNIQYF	TGTGCCAGCAGTGATCGGGACTGGGCCAAAAACATTCAGTACTTC
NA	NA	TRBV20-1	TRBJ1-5	CSATPWPGVGQPQHF	TGCAGTGCTACCCCTTGGCCGGGGGTCGGGCAGCCCCAGCATTTT
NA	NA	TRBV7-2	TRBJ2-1	CASSKGQGVGTQFF	TGTGCCAGCAGCAAGGGGCAGGGTGTTGGGACCCAGTTCTTC
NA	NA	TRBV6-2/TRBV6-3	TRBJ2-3	CASSYSSGRDTQYF	TGTGCCAGCAGTTACTCAAGTGGCAGAGATACGCAGTATTTT
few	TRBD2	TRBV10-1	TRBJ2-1	CASSELSGSTNEQFF	TGCGCCAGCAGTGAGTTGAGCGGGAGTACCAATGAGCAGTTCTTC
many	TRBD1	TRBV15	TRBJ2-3	CATSRDGGQGTDTQYF	TGTGCCACCAGCAGAGATGGCGGACAGGGAACAGATACGCAGTATTTT
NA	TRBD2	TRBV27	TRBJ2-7	CASSSGTSASYEQYF	TGTGCCAGCAGTTCCGGGACTAGCGCATCCTACGAGCAGTACTTC
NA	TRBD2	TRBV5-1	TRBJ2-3	CASNPLAGGPTGTDTQYF	TGCGCCAGCAACCCTTTAGCGGGAGGGCCTACGGGCACAGATACGCAGTATTTT
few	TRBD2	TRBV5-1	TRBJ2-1	CASSLGGTSGRKNNEQFF	TGCGCCAGCAGCTTGGGCGGGACTAGCGGGAGAAAGAACAATGAGCAGTTCTTC
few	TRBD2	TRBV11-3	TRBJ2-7	CASSPGLAAGDEQYF	TGTGCCAGCAGCCCGGGACTAGCGGCGGGCGACGAGCAGTACTTC
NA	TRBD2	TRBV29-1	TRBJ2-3	CSVVGGGRSTDTQYF	TGCAGCGTTGTTGGGGGGGGAAGGTCGACAGATACGCAGTATTTT
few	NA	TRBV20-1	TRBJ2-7	CSARPGNLYEQYF	TGCAGTGCTAGACCCGGAAATCTCTACGAGCAGTACTTC
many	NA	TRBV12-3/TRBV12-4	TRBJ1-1	CASRTSHTEAFF	TGTGCCAGCAGAACGTCGCATACTGAAGCTTTCTTT
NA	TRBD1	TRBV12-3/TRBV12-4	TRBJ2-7	CASTLRDRASHEQYF	TGTGCCAGCACTCTCCGGGACAGGGCCTCGCACGAGCAGTACTTC
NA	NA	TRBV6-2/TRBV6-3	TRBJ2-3	CASSYGRYTDTQYF	TGTGCCAGCAGTTACGGACGGTACACAGATACGCAGTATTTT
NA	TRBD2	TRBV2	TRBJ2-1	CATTKVAGAYNEQFF	TGTGCCACCACTAAAGTAGCGGGAGCGTACAATGAGCAGTTCTTC
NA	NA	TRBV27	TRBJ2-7	CASRKTGTYYEQYF	TGTGCCAGCAGAAAAACCGGGACTTATTACGAGCAGTACTTC
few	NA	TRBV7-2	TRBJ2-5	CASSLAGRGLETQYF	TGTGCCAGCAGCTTAGCAGGCCGGGGGCTAGAGACCCAGTACTTC
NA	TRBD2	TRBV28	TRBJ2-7	CASSPGGVVYEQYF	TGTGCCAGCAGCCCTGGGGGGGTCGTCTACGAGCAGTACTTC
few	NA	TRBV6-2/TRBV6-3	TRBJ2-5	CASNPGRGGSTETQYF	TGTGCCAGCAATCCCGGTAGGGGGGGTTCGACGGAGACCCAGTACTTC
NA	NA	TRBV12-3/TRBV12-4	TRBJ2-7	CASRLTGLYEQYF	TGTGCCAGCAGGCTCACAGGGCTCTACGAGCAGTACTTC
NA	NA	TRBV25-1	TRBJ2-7	CASSETHPRGTPNYEQYF	TGTGCCAGCAGTGAAACTCACCCAAGGGGGACTCCCAACTACGAGCAGTACTTC
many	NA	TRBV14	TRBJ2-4	CASSRRGDKNIQYF	TGTGCCAGCAGCCGCAGGGGGGACAAAAACATTCAGTACTTC
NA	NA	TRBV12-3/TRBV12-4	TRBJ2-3	CASSLKRNTDTQYF	TGTGCCAGCAGTTTGAAACGGAACACAGATACGCAGTATTTT
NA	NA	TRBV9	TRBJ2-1	CASSAMDLDNEQFF	TGTGCCAGCAGCGCCATGGATCTGGACAATGAGCAGTTCTTC
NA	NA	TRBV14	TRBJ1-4	CASSQVRGGAEKLFF	TGTGCCAGCAGCCAAGTCCGGGGAGGGGCTGAAAAACTGTTTTTT
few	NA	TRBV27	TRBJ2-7	CASRPTGSYEQYF	TGTGCCAGCAGGCCGACGGGATCCTACGAGCAGTACTTC
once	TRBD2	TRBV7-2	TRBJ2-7	CASSLGGGDRYF	TGTGCCAGCAGCCTCGGGGGGGGCGATCGGTACTTC
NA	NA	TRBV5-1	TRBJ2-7	CASSFRLDEQYF	TGCGCCAGCAGCTTCCGACTGGACGAGCAGTACTTC
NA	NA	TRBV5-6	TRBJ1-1	CASRPVGIPDTEAFF	TGTGCCAGCAGACCCGTGGGTATACCAGACACTGAAGCTTTCTTT
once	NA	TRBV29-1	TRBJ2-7	CSAEGGRGIGEQYF	TGCAGCGCTGAAGGTGGTCGGGGGATAGGGGAGCAGTACTTC
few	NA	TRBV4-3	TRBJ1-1	CASSQDGRRAIGGAFF	TGCGCCAGCAGCCAAGATGGACGCCGGGCCATTGGGGGAGCTTTCTTT
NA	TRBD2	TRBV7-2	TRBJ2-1	CASSAGTSGRYNEQFF	TGTGCCAGCAGCGCAGGGACTAGCGGGAGATACAATGAGCAGTTCTTC